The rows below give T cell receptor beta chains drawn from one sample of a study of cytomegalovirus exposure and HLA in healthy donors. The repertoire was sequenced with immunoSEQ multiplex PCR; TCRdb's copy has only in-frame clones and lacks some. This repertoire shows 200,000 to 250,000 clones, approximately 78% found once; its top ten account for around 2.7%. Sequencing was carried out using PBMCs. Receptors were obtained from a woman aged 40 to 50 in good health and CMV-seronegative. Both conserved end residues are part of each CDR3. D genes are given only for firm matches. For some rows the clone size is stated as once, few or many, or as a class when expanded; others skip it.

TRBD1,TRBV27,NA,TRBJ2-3,CASSFRQGRVTDTQYF,TGTGCCAGCAGTTTCCGACAGGGCCGGGTCACAGATACGCAGTATTTT
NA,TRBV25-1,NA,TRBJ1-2,CASSEGQGLGYTF,TGTGCCAGCAGTGAAGGCCAGGGACTTGGCTACACCTTC
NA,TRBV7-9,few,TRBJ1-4,CASRTDTSGVNEKLFF,TGTGCCAGCAGGACCGACACCTCCGGTGTTAATGAAAAACTGTTTTTT
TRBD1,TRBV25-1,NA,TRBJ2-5,CASSEGQVSQETQYF,TGTGCCAGCAGTGAGGGACAGGTTTCTCAAGAGACCCAGTACTTC
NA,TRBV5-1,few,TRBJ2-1,CASSLYDEQFF,TGCGCCAGCAGCTTGTATGATGAGCAGTTCTTC
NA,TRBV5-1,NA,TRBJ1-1,CASSLANRVGTEAFF,TGCGCCAGCAGCTTGGCAAACAGGGTTGGCACTGAAGCTTTCTTT
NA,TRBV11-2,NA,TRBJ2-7,CASSLGGSYEQYF,TGTGCCAGCAGCTTAGGAGGGTCCTACGAGCAGTACTTC
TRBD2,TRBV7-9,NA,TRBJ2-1,CSSSLARVAGILFNEQFF,TGTTCCAGCAGCTTAGCGCGGGTAGCGGGAATTTTGTTTAATGAGCAGTTCTTC
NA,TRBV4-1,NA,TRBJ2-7,CASWAGAGEQYF,TGCGCCAGTTGGGCAGGGGCGGGCGAGCAGTACTTC
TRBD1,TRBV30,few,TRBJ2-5,CAWRLGQGAQETQYF,TGTGCCTGGAGGTTGGGACAGGGGGCCCAAGAGACCCAGTACTTC
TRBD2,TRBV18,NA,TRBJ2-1,CASSPLPPSSGSDNEQFF,TGTGCCAGCTCACCCCTTCCCCCCTCTAGCGGGAGCGACAATGAGCAGTTCTTC
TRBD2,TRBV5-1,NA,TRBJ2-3,CASSLEIAGVLSSTDTQYF,TGCGCCAGCAGCTTGGAAATAGCGGGAGTTTTGAGTTCCACAGATACGCAGTATTTT
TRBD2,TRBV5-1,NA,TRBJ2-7,CASSLSTSGGSYEQYF,TGCGCCAGCAGCTTGTCGACTAGCGGGGGTTCCTACGAGCAGTACTTC
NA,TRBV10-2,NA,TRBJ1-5,CASSEAKGVSNQPQHF,TGCGCCAGCAGTGAGGCAAAGGGGGTGAGCAATCAGCCCCAGCATTTT
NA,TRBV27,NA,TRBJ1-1,CASSPVFMNTEAFF,TGTGCCAGCAGTCCAGTATTCATGAACACTGAAGCTTTCTTT
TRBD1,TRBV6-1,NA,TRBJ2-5,CASSKVQTGEGETQYF,TGTGCCAGCAGTAAAGTCCAGACAGGGGAAGGAGAGACCCAGTACTTC
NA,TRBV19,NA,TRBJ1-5,CASSIDWNQPQHF,TGTGCCAGTAGTATTGACTGGAATCAGCCCCAGCATTTT
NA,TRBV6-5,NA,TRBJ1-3,CASSYSGQNPGNTIYF,TGTGCCAGCAGTTACTCGGGGCAAAACCCTGGAAACACCATATATTTT
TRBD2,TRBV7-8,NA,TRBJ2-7,CASSPVLSGATSYEQYF,TGTGCCAGCAGCCCCGTACTTAGCGGGGCTACCTCCTACGAGCAGTACTTC
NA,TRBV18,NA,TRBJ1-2,CASSPPGGYGYTF,TGTGCCAGCTCACCACCAGGAGGTTATGGCTACACCTTC
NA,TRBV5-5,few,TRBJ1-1,CASSLQGRVTEAFF,TGTGCCAGCAGCTTGCAGGGGAGGGTCACTGAAGCTTTCTTT
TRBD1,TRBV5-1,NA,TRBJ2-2,CASSLQGSTGELFF,TGCGCCAGCAGCTTACAGGGGAGTACCGGGGAGCTGTTTTTT